The next 23 T cell receptor beta chains were all read from a single sample in a study of blood T cell repertoires in COVID-19. Produced via immunoSEQ multiplex PCR; TCRdb's table is partial and in-frame only. This sample has around 140,000 clones, with approximately 90% found just once. Sequencing was done on a sample of peripheral blood. The source of these receptors is a man aged 50-60 years with active or convalescent COVID-19.

The CDR3: CASSPTRQSYEQYF. CDR3 DNA sequence: TGTGCCAGCAGTCCAACGAGACAGTCCTACGAGCAGTACTTC. The chain links TRBV27 to TRBJ2-7, with D possibly matching TRBD1 (5 bases). The CDR3 contains 14 residues. Germline CDR1 and CDR2: MNHEY and SMNVEV (reference sequence). The V gene lost 5 bases and the J gene lost 1 base, with 12 bases spanning the gap.

The genes are TRBV9 and TRBJ2-5, with TRBD2 identical over 8 bases. The germline gives CDR1 SGDLS, CDR2 YYNGEE. V shed 4 bases and J 4 bases; nucleotides not matched to a gene: 9. The CDR3 extends over 15 amino acids. Here the CDR3 reads CASSLAGTKAETQYF. The CDR3 DNA reads as TGTGCCAGCAGCTTAGCGGGAACCAAGGCAGAGACCCAGTACTTC.

The V call is TRBV29-1, the J call TRBJ2-3; D might be TRBD2 (5 bases). This CDR3 comprises 14 residues. The germline V gene has CDR1 SQVTM and CDR2 ANQGSEA. The V end was cut by 2 bases, the J end by 0 bases, with 9 bases between. CDR3 in amino acids: CSVEQEDSTDTQYF. DNA for the CDR3: TGCAGCGTTGAACAGGAGGATAGCACAGATACGCAGTATTTT.

This clone was counted once. The chain links TRBV11-2 to TRBJ2-7, with TRBD1 identical over 9 bases. The CDR3 sequence is 16 residues long. With 2 bases clipped from V and 4 bases from J, the junction kept 9 bases outside the gene matches. The germline V gene encodes CDR1 SGHAT and CDR2 FQNNGV. CDR3 sequence (DNA): TGTGCCAGCAGCTTACCACGGGGGACAGGGAAATACGAGCAGTACTTC. Residues: CASSLPRGTGKYEQYF.

This clone was seen only once. The J gene is TRBJ1-1, the V gene TRBV7-2, with D possibly matching TRBD1 (5 bases). The CDR3 length is 14 residues. Germline V CDR1 and CDR2: SGHTA, FQGNSA. V lost 5 bases and J lost 4, with 14 bases in between. The CDR3 nucleotides are TGTGCCAGCAGCGCCCAGGGAGGTCGCACTGAAGCTTTCTTT. Translating gives CASSAQGGRTEAFF.

This chain joins TRBV28 and TRBJ2-7; maybe TRBD1 (5 bases). The CDR3 loop spans 13 amino acids. V lost 3 bases to trimming and J lost 3 bases, with 9 bases between them. Looked up from germline, CDR1 is MDHEN and CDR2 is SYDVKM. The CDR3 sequence is CASSFSGFYEQYF. CDR3 sequence (DNA): TGTGCCAGCAGTTTCTCAGGGTTCTACGAGCAGTACTTC.

This clone has just a few counts. This sequence joins TRBV10-3 and TRBJ2-2, with 12 bases aligning to TRBD2. Per germline, CDR1 ENHRY and CDR2 SYGVKD. The V and J ends lost 8 bases and 2 bases, in that order; junction bases with no gene match: 9. The CDR3 is 17 amino acids. DNA for the CDR3: TGTGCCATCTCTCCGGCTAGCGGGAGGGGAAACACCGGGGAGCTGTTTTTT. Translating gives CAISPASGRGNTGELFF.

This chain joins TRBV29-1 and TRBJ2-5; 9 nucleotides agree with TRBD1. In germline, CDR1 is SQVTM, CDR2 ANQGSEA. V was pared by 7 bases and J by 2 bases, with 2 bases of the junction left unmatched. CDR3 length equals 12 residues. The CDR3 DNA is TGCAGCGCTGGACAGGGGCAAGAGACCCAGTACTTC. This gives the protein CSAGQGQETQYF.

The count of this clone is one. V usage is TRBV5-4 and J usage is TRBJ1-1; possibly TRBD1 for D (6 bases). Deletions cut 8 bases from V and 1 base from J, with 18 bases between. Looked up from germline, CDR1 is SGHNT and CDR2 is YYREEE (reference sequence). This CDR3 spans 15 amino acids. For the CDR3, the DNA is TGTGCCAGTACCGGGGTAGGGGGACGGAACACTGAAGCTTTCTTT. As protein: CASTGVGGRNTEAFF.

This chain joins TRBV2 and TRBJ2-5, with 7 bases lining up with TRBD2. CDR3 size: 13 residues. Per germline, CDR1 SNHLY and CDR2 FYNNEI. The junction had 5 bases not matched to a gene; V was cut back by 3 bases and J by 7 bases. The CDR3 loop reads CASSDGGFATQYF. The DNA of the CDR3 is TGTGCCAGCAGTGACGGGGGGTTCGCGACCCAGTACTTC.

The chain recombines TRBV3-1 (or the pseudogene TRBV3-2) with TRBJ2-1; D is perhaps TRBD2 (5 bases). Trimming took 1 base from V and 0 from J, leaving 13 bases between them. Germline V gene sequence: CDR1 LGHDT, CDR2 YNNKEL (reference sequence). CDR3 size: 17 residues. The CDR3 sequence: CASSQARPTSSYNEQFF. CDR3 sequence (DNA): TGTGCCAGCAGCCAAGCTAGACCCACTAGCTCCTACAATGAGCAGTTCTTC.

This clone was observed a handful of times. V usage is TRBV12-3 or TRBV12-4 and J usage is TRBJ2-2, with D unresolved. The CDR3 has 13 residues. The V gene lost 6 bases and the J gene lost 3 bases, with 8 bases spanning the gap. Here the CDR3 reads CASSVLDTGELFF. CDR3 sequence (DNA): TGTGCCAGCAGCGTACTCGACACCGGGGAGCTGTTTTTT.

This chain connects TRBV7-2 to TRBJ2-1; 9 nucleotides agree with TRBD1. This CDR3 spans 14 amino acids. CDR1 is SGHTA, CDR2 FQGNSA, per germline. With V trimmed by 5 bases and J by 4 bases, 3 bases remained unmatched. The CDR3 loop is CASSVDRGYNEQFF. The CDR3 DNA sequence: TGTGCCAGCAGCGTTGACAGGGGGTACAATGAGCAGTTCTTC.

V and J are TRBV7-2 and TRBJ2-1, with 7 bases identical to TRBD2. CDR1 and CDR2 (germline): SGHTA, FQGNSA. V was clipped by 6 bases and J by 8 bases; unmatched bases: 7. The CDR3 is made up of 13 amino acids. CDR3 in DNA: TGTGCCAGCAGACAAGCGGGAAGGGATGAGCAGTTCTTC. Residues: CASRQAGRDEQFF.

The V gene is TRBV6-5, the J gene TRBJ2-5; D is possibly TRBD1 (5 bases). This CDR3 spans 13 amino acids. Between the trimmed V and J ends, which lost 10 bases and 1 base, there was a span of 13 bases. Germline loops: CDR1 MNHEY, CDR2 SVGAGI. The CDR3 DNA follows: TGTGCCATTAAAGACAGAACCCAAGAGACCCAGTACTTC. Protein: CAIKDRTQETQYF.

This rearrangement joins TRBV14 to TRBJ2-7, with TRBD2 as a possible D gene (6 bases). CDR1 and CDR2 (germline): SGHDN, FVKESK. The CDR3 has 14 residues. Trimming left V 1 base short and J 7 bases short, with 14 bases between. The CDR3 protein is CASSQVSGAGEQYF. The CDR3 bases are TGTGCCAGCAGCCAAGTTTCCGGGGCGGGGGAGCAGTACTTC.

The J gene is TRBJ2-3, the V gene TRBV29-1, with 9 bases aligning to TRBD2. This CDR3 spans 13 amino acids. The trim removed 4 bases at V and 6 bases at J, leaving 5 bases unmatched. Germline CDR1 reads SQVTM; CDR2 reads ANQGSEA. In DNA form, the CDR3 reads TGCAGCGTTGGAAGCGGGGGGTTCGATACGCAGTATTTT. Its translation: CSVGSGGFDTQYF.

The V and J genes are TRBV6-5 and TRBJ2-7, with 7 bases aligning to TRBD2. Trimming took 2 bases from V and 6 from J; bases not matched to a gene: 10. Germline V lookup: CDR1 MNHEY, CDR2 SVGAGI. This CDR3 is 15 amino acids long. For the CDR3, the DNA is TGTGCCAGCAGTTACGGGCGGGGGTTAGACCTCGAGCAGTACTTC. Translated, it gives CASSYGRGLDLEQYF.

V usage is TRBV10-1 and J usage is TRBJ1-2; perhaps TRBD1 as D (6 bases). CDR3 length equals 15 residues. V was shortened by 3 bases and J by 5 bases, with 16 bases between the two germline ends. The germline gives CDR1 WNHNN, CDR2 SYGVQD (reference sequence). CDR3: CASSERGASVYGYTF. The CDR3 nucleotides are TGCGCCAGCAGTGAACGGGGGGCGTCGGTTTATGGCTACACCTTC.

The gene calls are TRBV6-5 and TRBJ1-1; TRBD1 might be the D (5 bases). CDR1 and CDR2 from the germline V gene are MNHEY and SVGAGI. V was shortened by 0 bases and J by 5 bases, with 16 bases between the two germline ends. The CDR3 is made up of 16 amino acids. CDR3 DNA sequence: TGTGCCAGCAGTTACTCTGGGGGGAAATCGCGGACTGAAGCTTTCTTT. It codes for CASSYSGGKSRTEAFF.

This chain links TRBV6-5 with TRBJ1-1; no clear D. The CDR3 is 14 residues long. V shed 0 bases and J shed 4 bases, with 9 bases lying between them. From germline, CDR1 is MNHEY and CDR2 SVGAGI. The CDR3 nucleotides read TGTGCCAGCAGTTACTCGATCAGTCCCACTGAAGCTTTCTTT. It encodes CASSYSISPTEAFF.

This clone was detected a few times. The chain couples TRBV24-1 to TRBJ2-2, with D tentatively TRBD1 (6 bases). Germline CDR1 KGHDR, CDR2 SFDVKD. The CDR3 has 16 residues. Deletions cut 2 bases from V and 4 bases from J, with 13 bases between. CDR3 coding DNA: TGTGCCACCAGTGATTCACAGGGTTGGGGCACCGGGGAGCTGTTTTTT. It codes for CATSDSQGWGTGELFF.

The chain couples TRBV3-1 (or the pseudogene TRBV3-2) to TRBJ2-1; a possible D gene is TRBD2 (6 bases). CDR1 and CDR2 from the germline V gene are LGHDT and YNNKEL (reference sequence). V lost 0 bases, J lost 1 base, and 10 bases lay in between. The CDR3 contains 16 residues. CDR3 sequence reads: CASSQDRLASYNEQFF. In nucleotides, the CDR3 is TGTGCCAGCAGCCAAGATCGCCTAGCGTCCTACAATGAGCAGTTCTTC.